This TCR beta chain comes out of a study of low-dose radiotherapy and immunotherapy resistance in tumors. The time point: after trial treatment. Treatment: LDRT plus nivolumab, ipilimumab, low-dose cyclophosphamide and aspirin (RACIN trial). Covering alpha and beta chains, TRAV- and TRBV-specific primers were used for the first-strand cDNA. The authors amplified TCRs for about 20 PCR cycles with a constant-region primer and a V-primer adapter. Amplification of isolated mRNA was accomplished via in vitro transcription. TCRdb independently ran MiXCR on the reads; one entry per CDR3 protein. The sample has tens of thousands of distinct CDR3 sequences, 20% to 25% seen once. Deletions cut 0 bases from V and 4 bases from J, with 15 bases between. CDR1 is LGHDT and CDR2 is YNNKEL in the germline V gene (reference sequence). The length of the CDR3 is 16 residues. This clonotype appeared many times.

This sample comprised PBMCs, obtained after low-dose radiotherapy plus immunotherapy. This TCR was sampled from a female donor with ovarian cancer. This rearrangement joins TRBV3-1 to TRBJ1-1; D call uncertain. The CDR3 sequence is CASSQDLRARGTEAFF. In DNA, the CDR3 is TGTGCCAGCAGCCAAGATTTGAGAGCACGGGGCACTGAAGCTTTCTTT.